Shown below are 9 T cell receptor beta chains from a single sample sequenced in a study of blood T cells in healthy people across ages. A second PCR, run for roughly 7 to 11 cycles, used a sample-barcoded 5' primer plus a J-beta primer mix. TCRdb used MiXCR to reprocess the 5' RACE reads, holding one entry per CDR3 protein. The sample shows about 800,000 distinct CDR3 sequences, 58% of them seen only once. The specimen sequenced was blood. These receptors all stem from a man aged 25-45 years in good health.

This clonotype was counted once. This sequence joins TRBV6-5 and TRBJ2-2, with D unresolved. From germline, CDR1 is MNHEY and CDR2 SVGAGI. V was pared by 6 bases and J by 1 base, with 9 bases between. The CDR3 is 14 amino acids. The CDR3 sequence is CASSNGRNTGELFF. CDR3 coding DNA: TGTGCCAGCAGCAACGGTCGGAACACCGGGGAGCTGTTTTTT.

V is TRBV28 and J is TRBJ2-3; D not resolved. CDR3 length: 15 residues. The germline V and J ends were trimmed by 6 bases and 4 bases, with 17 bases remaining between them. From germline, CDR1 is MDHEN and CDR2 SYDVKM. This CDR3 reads CASSPPGPTPDTQYF. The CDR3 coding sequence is TGTGCCAGCAGCCCTCCGGGCCCAACCCCAGATACGCAGTATTTT.

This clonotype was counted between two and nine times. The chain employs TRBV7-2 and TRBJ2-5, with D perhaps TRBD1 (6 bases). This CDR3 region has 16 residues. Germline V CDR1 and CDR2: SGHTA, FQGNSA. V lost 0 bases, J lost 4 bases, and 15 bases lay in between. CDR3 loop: CASSLAVSGAVETQYF. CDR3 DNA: TGTGCCAGCAGCTTAGCGGTGTCAGGGGCGGTAGAGACCCAGTACTTC.

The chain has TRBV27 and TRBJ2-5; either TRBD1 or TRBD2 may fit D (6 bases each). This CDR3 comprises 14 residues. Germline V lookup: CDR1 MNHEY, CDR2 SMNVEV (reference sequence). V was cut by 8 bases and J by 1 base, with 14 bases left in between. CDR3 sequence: CASGGLGIQETQYF. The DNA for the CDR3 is TGTGCCAGCGGGGGGCTAGGGATCCAAGAGACCCAGTACTTC.

CDR3 in DNA: TGTGCCAGCAGTTCGAGCGGAGAAGCTTTCTTT. This translates into CASSSSGEAFF. The chain recombines TRBV28 with TRBJ1-1; D unclear. Trimming removed 4 bases at V and 8 bases at J, with 8 bases between. Looked up from germline, CDR1 is MDHEN and CDR2 is SYDVKM. The CDR3 consists of 11 residues.

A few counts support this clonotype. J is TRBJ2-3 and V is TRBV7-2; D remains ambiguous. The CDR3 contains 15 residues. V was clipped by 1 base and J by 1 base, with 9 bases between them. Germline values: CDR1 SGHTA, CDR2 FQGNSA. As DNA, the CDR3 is TGTGCCAGCAGCTTAGTCCGGAGTGGCACAGATACGCAGTATTTT. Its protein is CASSLVRSGTDTQYF.

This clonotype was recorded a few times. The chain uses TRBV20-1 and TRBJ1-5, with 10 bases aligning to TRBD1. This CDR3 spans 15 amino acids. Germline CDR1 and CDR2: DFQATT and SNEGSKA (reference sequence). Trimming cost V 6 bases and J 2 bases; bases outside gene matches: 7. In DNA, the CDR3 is TGCAGTGCCAGGGGACAGGGGAATGGCAATCAGCCCCAGCATTTT. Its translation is CSARGQGNGNQPQHF.

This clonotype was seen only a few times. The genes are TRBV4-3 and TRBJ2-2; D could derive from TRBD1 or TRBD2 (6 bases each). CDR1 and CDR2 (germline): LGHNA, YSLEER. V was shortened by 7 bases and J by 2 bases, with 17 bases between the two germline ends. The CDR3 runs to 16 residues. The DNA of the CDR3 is TGCGCCAGCACCATCAGGAGGGGGGATAACACCGGGGAGCTGTTTTTT. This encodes CASTIRRGDNTGELFF.

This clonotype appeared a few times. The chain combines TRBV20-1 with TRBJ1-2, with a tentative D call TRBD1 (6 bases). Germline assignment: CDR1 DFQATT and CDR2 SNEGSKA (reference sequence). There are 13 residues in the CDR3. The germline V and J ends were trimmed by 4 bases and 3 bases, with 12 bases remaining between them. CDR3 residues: CSANPNRDYGYTF. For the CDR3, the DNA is TGCAGTGCTAACCCAAACAGGGACTATGGCTACACCTTC.